The text below deals with one TCR beta chain. What it binds is not known. This entry belongs to a study of cytotoxic CD8 clonotypes in ibrutinib-treated CLL. On the study more broadly: Samples yielded averages of approximately 260,000 productive templates and 90,000 to 95,000 productive rearrangements.

CDR3 length: 19 amino acids. Losses at the gene ends were 3 bases for V and 5 bases for J; bases not matched to a gene: 21. Looked up from germline, CDR1 is SQVTM and CDR2 is ANQGSEA. Investigators sought sequencing depths of between 1 in 200,000 and 1 in 1 million T cells. Sequencing used immunoSEQ multiplex PCR; TCRdb keeps in-frame clones, though not all of them. The sample has about 310,000 clones; almost 80% are singletons. Regarding the study as a whole: Relative to age-matched healthy donors, clonality at baseline was higher, and it tracked circulating CD8+ T-cell counts. Clonotypes that were public were uncommon, and they contracted or stayed stable on treatment.

The sample consisted of PBMCs, taken before ibrutinib treatment. The chain couples TRBV29-1 to TRBJ2-5; 10 bases match TRBD1. The source is a human donor with chronic lymphocytic leukemia. CDR3 protein: CSVDLLSAGDRGPRETQYF. The DNA of the CDR3 is TGCAGCGTTGATCTTCTAAGCGCTGGGGACAGGGGTCCGAGGGAGACCCAGTACTTC. Filled out from reference TRBV29-1 and TRBJ2-5, the complete variable domain reads SAVISQKPSRDICQRGTSLTIQCQVDSQVTMMFWYRQQPGQSLTLIATANQGSEATYESGFVIDKFPISRPNLTFSTLTVSNMSPEDSSIYLCSVDLLSAGDRGPRETQYFGPGTRLLVL.